One sample yielded the 9 T cell receptor beta chains listed below, sequenced in a study of blood T cells in healthy people across ages. Then a second PCR, running about 6 to 12 cycles, was carried out with a sample-barcoded 5' primer and a J-beta primer mix. In TCRdb, the 5' RACE reads were re-called with MiXCR into one record per CDR3 protein. This table has 1.5 million to 2 million distinct CDR3 sequences, roughly 27% appearing once. Sequenced sample: blood. These receptors all stem from a woman aged 25-40 years in good health.

The chain is built from TRBV9 and TRBJ2-2; 11 positions match TRBD2. V dropped 4 bases and J dropped 5; count of bases not matched to a gene: 7. The germline gives CDR1 SGDLS, CDR2 YYNGEE. The CDR3 length is 16 residues. The CDR3 loop is CASSLQLAGGTGELFF. In nucleotides, the CDR3 is TGTGCCAGCAGCCTTCAGCTAGCGGGAGGTACCGGGGAGCTGTTTTTT.

V usage is TRBV7-2 and J usage is TRBJ2-1; D is tentatively TRBD1 or TRBD2 (5 bases each). CDR1 and CDR2 (germline): SGHTA, FQGNSA. CDR3 size: 16 residues. The V end was cut by 8 bases, the J end by 8 bases, with 25 bases between. The CDR3 loop is CASVLGDHPSSDEQFF. The CDR3 region has the DNA TGTGCCAGCGTCCTTGGGGACCACCCGAGCAGCGATGAGCAGTTCTTC.

This clonotype has a handful of counts. This chain links TRBV20-1 with TRBJ2-7; D is perhaps TRBD2 (6 bases). V lost 7 bases and J 0 bases, leaving 16 bases between the germline ends. Germline V lookup: CDR1 DFQATT, CDR2 SNEGSKA (reference sequence). The CDR3 has 14 residues. CDR3: CSVMRTTSSYEQYF. The CDR3 nucleotides read TGCAGTGTTATGAGGACTACAAGCTCCTACGAGCAGTACTTC.

This clonotype was detected ten times or more. The CDR3 sequence: CSARDGTRTGEQYF. CDR3 sequence (DNA): TGCAGTGCTAGAGATGGGACTAGGACTGGGGAGCAGTACTTC. This chain connects TRBV20-1 to TRBJ2-7; 8 bases agree with TRBD2. The V and J ends lost 0 bases and 7 bases, in that order; junction bases with no gene match: 8. CDR1 DFQATT and CDR2 SNEGSKA come from the germline V gene (reference sequence). The CDR3 has 14 residues.

The chain links TRBV12-3 or TRBV12-4 to TRBJ2-3; the match to TRBD1 covers 7 bases. V shed 3 bases and J 13 bases; nucleotides not matched to a gene: 7. This CDR3 is 12 amino acids long. The CDR3 region is CASSLELTGEYF. CDR3 in DNA: TGTGCCAGCAGTTTGGAGTTAACAGGGGAGTATTTT.

This clonotype was seen more than once but under ten times. The rearrangement uses TRBV28 and TRBJ1-5, with 7 bases aligning to TRBD1. Trimming removed 9 bases from V and 4 bases from J; junction bases left unmatched: 6. CDR3 size: 13 residues. Germline-derived CDR1 and CDR2 are MDHEN and SYDVKM. The CDR3 here is CASGGTANQPQHF. The CDR3 DNA sequence: TGTGCCAGTGGGGGGACAGCGAATCAGCCCCAGCATTTT.

This clonotype came up many times. The chain joins TRBV5-1 to TRBJ2-5; weak D call: TRBD2 (5 bases). V lost 3 bases to trimming and J lost 2 bases, with 14 bases between them. This CDR3 contains 15 residues. Germline assignment: CDR1 SGHRS and CDR2 YFSETQ. CDR3 residues: CASSSRERRQETQYF. The DNA for the CDR3 is TGCGCCAGCAGCTCTCGGGAAAGAAGGCAAGAGACCCAGTACTTC.

This clonotype occurred a few times. The rearrangement links TRBV6-1 to TRBJ2-4; TRBD1 matches 9 bases. Per germline, CDR1 MNHNS and CDR2 SASEGT. Germline trimming cut 0 bases from V and 7 bases from J; bases unmatched to any gene: 13. There are 18 residues in the CDR3. CDR3 in DNA: TGTGCCAGCAGTGAAGCGCGATCGGGTTGGGACAGGGTTAACATTCAGTACTTC. Its protein product is CASSEARSGWDRVNIQYF.

This clonotype has more than one count but fewer than ten. The genes are TRBV13 and TRBJ2-7, with no clear D. This CDR3 has 18 amino acids. V lost 0 bases, J lost 1 base, and 19 bases lay in between. CDR1 is PRHDT and CDR2 is FYEKMQ in the germline V gene (reference sequence). The CDR3 loop reads CASSLGPITGPRSYEQYF. The CDR3, as DNA: TGTGCCAGCAGCTTAGGACCAATAACCGGGCCACGATCCTACGAGCAGTACTTC.